This entry lists 17 T cell receptor beta chains sequenced from one sample in a study of regulatory T cells in long-lasting Graves disease. To make TCR beta libraries, researchers used iRepertoire HTBI primers and Arm-PCR of CDR3 regions. TCRdb re-derived calls from the multiplex PCR reads in MiXCR, one entry per CDR3 protein. The table has some 340,000 distinct CDR3 sequences, over 9.5% seen once; the top ten hold approximately 17%. Documented time point: newly diagnosed GD, antithyroid drugs for less than 3 months. RNA isolated from PBMCs was used to make the TCR library. These sequences were also reported in another study, on T cells in Graves' hyperthyroidism and ophthalmopathy.

The starting material was peripheral blood mononuclear cells (PBMCs), obtained at new diagnosis, from a patient treated with antithyroid drugs. The source is a young woman with Graves disease.

This clonotype was counted at least ten times. The chain combines TRBV28 with TRBJ2-1, with TRBD1 matching over 9 bases. The CDR3 has 16 amino acids. V trimming: 2 bases; J trimming: 9 bases; junction bases outside the gene matches: 11. Germline CDR1 is MDHEN and CDR2 is SYDVKM. This CDR3 is CASSLGQGFISGEQFF. As DNA, the CDR3 is TGTGCCAGCAGTTTAGGACAGGGGTTCATCTCCGGTGAGCAGTTCTTC.

A few counts support this clonotype. The chain carries TRBV5-1 and TRBJ2-3, with no clear D. CDR1 is SGHRS and CDR2 is YFSETQ in the germline V gene. The CDR3 runs 15 residues. Trimming took 1 base from V and 2 from J, leaving 11 bases between them. CDR3 sequence: CASSLLIADTDTQYF. The CDR3 DNA reads as TGCGCCAGCAGCTTGTTAATCGCAGACACAGATACGCAGTATTTT. Filled out from reference TRBV5-1 and TRBJ2-3, the complete variable domain reads KAGVTQTPRYLIKTRGQQVTLSCSPISGHRSVSWYQQTPGQGLQFLFEYFSETQRNKGNFPGRFSGRQFSNSRSEMNVSTLELGDSALYLCASSLLIADTDTQYFGPGTRLTVL.

In its sample, this clonotype was seen many times. CDR3 protein: CASSYGPTPGETQYF. The CDR3 bases are TGTGCCAGCAGTTATGGGCCTACGCCGGGTGAGACCCAGTACTTC. The V gene is TRBV6-2 or TRBV6-3, the J gene TRBJ2-5; D is unclear. This CDR3 comprises 15 residues. Germline values: CDR1 MNHEY, CDR2 SVGEGT. V lost 3 bases and J lost 5, with 16 bases in between.

This sequence joins TRBV14 and TRBJ2-7, with TRBD1 identical over 7 bases. The CDR3 sequence is 16 residues long. Trimming removed 4 bases from V and 4 bases from J; junction bases left unmatched: 13. Germline V gene data show CDR1 as SGHDN and CDR2 as FVKESK. CDR3 protein: CASSLGYGTASYEQYF. DNA of the CDR3: TGTGCCAGCAGCCTTGGTTATGGGACAGCTTCATACGAGCAGTACTTC.

This clonotype appeared a few times. The CDR3 region has the DNA TGTGCCAGCAGTTACCGGCAGACCAATCAGCCCCAGCATTTT. Amino acids: CASSYRQTNQPQHF. This sequence joins TRBV6-9 and TRBJ1-5; D remains ambiguous. CDR3 size: 14 residues. Per the germline V gene, CDR1 is MNHGY and CDR2 is SVAAGI. V lost 3 bases to trimming and J lost 3 bases, with 9 bases between them.

CDR3 in DNA: TGTGCCAGCAGCTCGGGACAGGGGAGACAGCCCCAGCATTTT. Its protein product is CASSSGQGRQPQHF. The rearrangement links TRBV12-3 or TRBV12-4 to TRBJ1-5, with TRBD1 matching 10 bases. The CDR3 extends over 14 amino acids. The V segment lost 6 bases and the J segment 7 bases; nucleotides outside the gene matches: 6.

This chain joins TRBV29-1 and TRBJ2-1, with D maybe TRBD2 (5 bases). The CDR3 runs 13 residues. CDR1 SQVTM and CDR2 ANQGSEA come from the germline V gene. V gave up 4 bases and J gave up 0 bases, with 7 bases separating them. This CDR3 reads CSVVRGSYNEQFF. DNA of the CDR3: TGCAGCGTTGTTCGGGGCTCCTACAATGAGCAGTTCTTC.

This clonotype was picked up a small number of times. The J gene is TRBJ2-1, the V gene TRBV4-2, with D uncertain. This CDR3 is built from 14 residues. Trimming stripped 5 bases from V and 3 bases from J, with 11 bases between. The germline V gene encodes CDR1 LGHNA and CDR2 YNFKEQ. Written as DNA, the CDR3 is TGTGCCAGCAGCTTGAATTTTGGCTACAATGAGCAGTTCTTC. It codes for CASSLNFGYNEQFF.

J is TRBJ2-3 and V is TRBV12-3 or TRBV12-4, with 13 bases fitting TRBD2. The CDR3 is made up of 14 amino acids. Trimming removed 6 bases from V and 6 bases from J; junction bases left unmatched: 3. CDR3 loop: CASSGLAGEDTQYF. The DNA of the CDR3 is TGTGCCAGCAGCGGACTAGCGGGAGAGGATACGCAGTATTTT.

This clonotype came up a few times. CDR3 in amino acids: CASSPSLGALNTQYF. As DNA, the CDR3 is TGTGCCAGCAGCCCCTCACTAGGGGCCCTCAATACGCAGTATTTT. The V call is TRBV7-9, the J call TRBJ2-3; D may correspond to TRBD1 or TRBD2 (5 bases each). CDR1 SEHNR and CDR2 FQNEAQ come from the germline V gene (reference sequence). V was trimmed by 5 bases and J by 7 bases, leaving 19 bases between them. The CDR3 covers 15 residues.

This clonotype came up many times. The chain links TRBV3-1 to TRBJ2-1; D is tentatively TRBD1 or TRBD2 (6 bases each). Trimming stripped 0 bases from V and 4 bases from J, with 10 bases between. This CDR3 is 15 amino acids long. Germline CDR1 reads LGHDT; CDR2 reads YNNKEL (reference sequence). This chain's CDR3 is CASSQDGGDYNEQFF. CDR3 nucleotide sequence: TGTGCCAGCAGCCAAGACGGGGGCGATTACAATGAGCAGTTCTTC.

In regard to this clonotype: With a much larger clone just one base away, this may be a read error. V is TRBV6-2 or TRBV6-3 and J is TRBJ1-2, with TRBD1 matching 10 bases. The germline CDR1 and CDR2 sequences are MNHEY and SVGEGT. The CDR3 runs 17 residues. The CDR3 spells CASSELGQGSGDYDYTF. The CDR3 DNA reads TGTGCCAGCAGTGAATTGGGACAGGGGAGTGGAGACTATGACTACACCTTC.

This clonotype was detected many times. The genes are TRBV30 and TRBJ1-1, with TRBD1 as a possible D gene (6 bases). V was pared by 2 bases and J by 3 bases, with 19 bases between. The CDR3 has 16 amino acids. CDR1 is GTSNPN and CDR2 is SVGIG in the germline V gene (reference sequence). The DNA of the CDR3 is TGTGCCTGGAGTAGGGGGAGGGGGAGAGTTCACACTGAAGCTTTCTTT. This codes for CAWSRGRGRVHTEAFF.

This clonotype has only a few counts. V and J are TRBV25-1 and TRBJ1-2; 7 bases are shared with TRBD1. The CDR3 loop spans 15 amino acids. V lost 1 base and J lost 4; bases outside the gene matches: 6. Germline V CDR1 and CDR2: MGHDK, SYGVNS. The CDR3 DNA sequence: TGTGCCAGCAGTGAATTAGGGACAGAAATCTATGGCTACACCTTC. Translated, it gives CASSELGTEIYGYTF.

The chain uses TRBV9 and TRBJ2-3; D ambiguous. Germline CDR1 SGDLS, CDR2 YYNGEE. V lost 4 bases and J lost 4, with 7 bases in between. The CDR3 runs to 12 residues. As DNA, the CDR3 is TGTGCCAGCAGCCCCATAGCAGATACGCAGTATTTT. Encoded protein: CASSPIADTQYF.

Concerning this clonotype itself: A read error is likely here: a far larger clone is one base away. The gene calls are TRBV27 and TRBJ2-7, with 7 bases that match TRBD2. TRBJ2-3 explains the end of the DNA better; the J call may be wrong. This CDR3 spans 16 amino acids. Germline V lookup: CDR1 MNHEY, CDR2 SMNVEV (reference sequence). Here the CDR3 reads CASSSRITGGTDMQYF. Here the CDR3 DNA reads TGTGCCAGCAGTTCCCGGATTACGGGGGGAACAGATATGCAGTATTTT.

The table lists this clonotype with many counts. This chain uses TRBV27 with TRBJ2-1, with 8 bases that match TRBD1. The germline V gene has CDR1 MNHEY and CDR2 SMNVEV (reference sequence). This CDR3 has 14 amino acids. The V gene end was trimmed by 0 bases and the J gene end by 8 bases; junction bases not matched to a gene: 3. The CDR3 coding sequence is TGTGCCAGCAGTTTATCCCCAGGGGGCGATGAGCAGTTCTTC. This codes for CASSLSPGGDEQFF.